The 21 T cell receptor beta chains below come from one sample, sequenced in a study of T cell responses to AZD1222 COVID-19 vaccine. The assay was immunoSEQ multiplex PCR, and TCRdb's table has in-frame clones only and misses some. The repertoire holds approximately 140,000 clones, with 80% to 95% as singletons. Sample: peripheral blood, taken 28 days after the second AZD1222 dose. The receptors derive from an adult who received the AZD1222 COVID-19 vaccine.

The chain employs TRBV10-2 and TRBJ2-1; TRBD2 matches 8 bases. This CDR3 has 17 amino acids. The V gene's germline CDR1 is WSHSY and CDR2 SAAADI. V dropped 7 bases and J dropped 0; count of bases not matched to a gene: 11. This chain's CDR3 is CASKPHSGASSYNEQFF. CDR3 sequence (DNA): TGCGCCAGCAAGCCTCATAGCGGGGCCAGCTCCTACAATGAGCAGTTCTTC.

This rearrangement joins TRBV7-9 to TRBJ1-4, with a weak D call TRBD1 (5 bases). V was clipped by 2 bases and J by 8 bases, with 12 bases between them. This CDR3 has 14 amino acids. Germline values: CDR1 SEHNR, CDR2 FQNEAQ (reference sequence). The CDR3 region is CASSLRREGEKLFF. The CDR3 DNA reads as TGTGCCAGCAGCTTACGGCGGGAGGGGGAAAAACTGTTTTTT.

This chain uses TRBV11-2 with TRBJ2-1; TRBD2 matches 8 bases. This CDR3 has 16 amino acids. With V trimmed by 6 bases and J by 3 bases, 10 bases remained unmatched. Germline V gene lookup returns CDR1 SGHAT and CDR2 FQNNGV. Here the CDR3 DNA reads TGTGCCAGCAGACAGAAAACCGGGACTAGCTACAATGAGCAGTTCTTC. Its protein is CASRQKTGTSYNEQFF.

The chain combines TRBV9 with TRBJ1-1, with D unresolved. Germline-derived CDR1 and CDR2 are SGDLS and YYNGEE. V lost 0 bases, J lost 4 bases, and 7 bases lay in between. The CDR3 has 13 amino acids. CDR3 coding DNA: TGTGCCAGCAGCGTAGGTCAGAGCACTGAAGCTTTCTTT. This encodes CASSVGQSTEAFF.

V is TRBV11-2 and J is TRBJ2-5; no definite D call. Trimming left V 1 base short and J 3 bases short, with 9 bases between. The CDR3 is 14 amino acids. Germline loops: CDR1 SGHAT, CDR2 FQNNGV. The CDR3 bases are TGTGCCAGCAGCTTAGTAGGTGGGAAAGAGACCCAGTACTTC. Translation: CASSLVGGKETQYF.

This clone was seen only a few times. The J gene is TRBJ1-6, the V gene TRBV7-9; possibly TRBD1 for D (5 bases). Trimming shortened V by 1 base and J by 7 bases, and 17 bases separated the two germline ends. Per the germline V gene, CDR1 is SEHNR and CDR2 is FQNEAQ (reference sequence). The CDR3 totals 17 residues. CDR3: CASSLGSAGPANSPLHF. In nucleotides, the CDR3 is TGTGCCAGCAGCTTAGGGTCGGCAGGGCCTGCCAATTCACCCCTCCACTTT. The whole variable domain, remainder taken from reference TRBV7-9 and TRBJ1-6, is DTGVSQNPRHKITKRGQNVTFRCDPISEHNRLYWYRQTLGQGPEFLTYFQNEAQLEKSRLLSDRFSAERPKGSFSTLEIQRTEQGDSAMYLCASSLGSAGPANSPLHFGNGTRLTVT.

V is TRBV19 and J is TRBJ2-7; unclear D gene. Germline CDR1 reads LNHDA; CDR2 reads SQIVND (reference sequence). CDR3 length: 14 amino acids. V gave up 5 bases and J gave up 7 bases, with 18 bases separating them. CDR3 loop: CASSPRTDATEQYF. CDR3 DNA: TGTGCCAGTAGTCCCCGGACGGATGCCACGGAGCAGTACTTC.

J is TRBJ1-1 and V is TRBV18; TRBD1 is a possible D gene (5 bases). The CDR3 runs to 15 residues. Trimming cost V 3 bases and J 1 base, with 12 bases left between them. Germline loops: CDR1 KGHSH, CDR2 LQKENI. CDR3 loop: CASSPRDLRNTEAFF. The CDR3 region has the DNA TGTGCCAGCTCACCTCGGGACCTTAGGAACACTGAAGCTTTCTTT.

This chain uses TRBV11-2 with TRBJ2-1, with 8 bases lining up with TRBD1. Germline lookup yields CDR1 SGHAT and CDR2 FQNNGV. The CDR3 sequence is 15 residues long. J gave up 1 base and V 5 bases, and 4 bases lay outside the gene matches. The CDR3 sequence: CASSPRTGSYNEQFF. In nucleotides, the CDR3 is TGTGCCAGCAGCCCACGGACAGGGTCCTACAATGAGCAGTTCTTC.

CDR3 in DNA: TGTGCCAGCAGCTTGGGTCCTAGCGGGAGGGCCGGGGATGAGCAGTTCTTC. This gives the protein CASSLGPSGRAGDEQFF. The chain uses TRBV5-4 and TRBJ2-1; 12 bases are shared with TRBD2. CDR1 is SGHNT and CDR2 is YYREEE in the germline V gene (reference sequence). This CDR3 comprises 17 residues. The V segment lost 0 bases and the J segment 8 bases; nucleotides outside the gene matches: 9.

The V call is TRBV19, the J call TRBJ2-1, with D possibly being TRBD1 or TRBD2 (5 bases each). The CDR3 consists of 13 residues. Looked up from germline, CDR1 is LNHDA and CDR2 is SQIVND (reference sequence). V was pared by 6 bases and J by 6 bases, with 12 bases between. Written as DNA, the CDR3 is TGTGCCAGTAGCCCGGGACGCCTCAATGAGCAGTTCTTC. Translated: CASSPGRLNEQFF.

V and J are TRBV18 and TRBJ2-1; 8 bases agree with TRBD1. The CDR3 contains 15 residues. V lost 6 bases to trimming and J lost 2 bases; unmatched junction nucleotides: 6. CDR1 and CDR2 (germline): KGHSH, LQKENI. The CDR3 is CASSPDRVAYNEQFF. The DNA for the CDR3 is TGTGCCAGCTCCCCGGACAGGGTCGCCTACAATGAGCAGTTCTTC.

This clone has more than one count but fewer than ten. The rearrangement uses TRBV11-2 and TRBJ2-7, with D possibly being TRBD2 (5 bases). The CDR3 is 14 amino acids. Germline loops: CDR1 SGHAT, CDR2 FQNNGV. V was pared by 3 bases and J by 6 bases, with 15 bases between. In DNA form, the CDR3 reads TGTGCCAGCAGCTTCGGGGTCGGGCTAGGCGAGCAGTACTTC. Its protein is CASSFGVGLGEQYF. Full variable domain (rest looked up from reference TRBV11-2 and TRBJ2-7): EAGVAQSPRYKIIEKRQSVAFWCNPISGHATLYWYQQILGQGPKLLIQFQNNGVVDDSQLPKDRFSAERLKGVDSTLKIQPAKLEDSAVYLCASSFGVGLGEQYFGPGTRLTVT.

The rearrangement joins TRBV27 to TRBJ1-2; D possibly corresponds to TRBD1 (6 bases). This CDR3 spans 16 amino acids. Between the trimmed V and J ends, which lost 5 bases and 8 bases, there was a span of 24 bases. Germline-derived CDR1 and CDR2 are MNHEY and SMNVEV (reference sequence). The DNA for the CDR3 is TGTGCCAGCAGTCTAACCTCTGATACAGGGATTGGCGGCTACACCTTC. Amino acid sequence: CASSLTSDTGIGGYTF.

V usage is TRBV9 and J usage is TRBJ2-1; 13 bases are shared with TRBD2. CDR1 is SGDLS, CDR2 YYNGEE, per germline. Trimming removed 3 bases from V and 3 bases from J; junction bases left unmatched: 3. This CDR3 is 16 amino acids long. CDR3 sequence: CASSGRTSGSYNEQFF. The CDR3 nucleotides are TGTGCCAGCAGCGGACGGACTAGCGGGAGCTACAATGAGCAGTTCTTC.

The chain is built from TRBV20-1 and TRBJ2-7; a weak D match, TRBD1 (6 bases). Germline V lookup: CDR1 DFQATT, CDR2 SNEGSKA (reference sequence). The CDR3 is 17 amino acids. The V and J ends lost 3 bases and 4 bases respectively, with 25 bases between them. The CDR3 reads CSASPEGQRVTIYEQYF. The CDR3 DNA is TGCAGTGCTAGTCCTGAAGGACAGAGGGTGACGATTTACGAGCAGTACTTC.

The chain combines TRBV6-2 or TRBV6-3 with TRBJ2-7; 7 nucleotides align to TRBD1. Germline V lookup: CDR1 MNHEY, CDR2 SVGEGT. With V trimmed by 3 bases and J by 7 bases, 9 bases remained unmatched. This CDR3 is 14 amino acids long. The CDR3 protein is CASSYLGQTGEQYF. The CDR3, as DNA: TGTGCCAGCAGTTATCTGGGACAGACAGGGGAGCAGTACTTC.

The CDR3 nucleotides are TGTGCCAGCAGCCAATCAGATGCCTACAATGAGCAGTTCTTC. This encodes CASSQSDAYNEQFF. V usage is TRBV7-9 and J usage is TRBJ2-1; D gene uncertain. With 5 bases removed from V and 2 bases from J, the gap between germline ends came to 10 bases. The germline V gene encodes CDR1 SEHNR and CDR2 FQNEAQ (reference sequence). The CDR3 spans 14 residues.

This chain links TRBV27 with TRBJ1-1; possible D gene TRBD1, 5 bases. Germline CDR1 is MNHEY and CDR2 is SMNVEV (reference sequence). This CDR3 region has 14 residues. Trimming left V 8 bases short and J 5 bases short, with 18 bases between. The CDR3 bases are TGTGCCAGCGGACGAGGGACGGGTGGGACTGAAGCTTTCTTT. Its translation is CASGRGTGGTEAFF.

V is TRBV7-8 and J is TRBJ2-2; 8 bases map to TRBD1. This CDR3 region has 16 residues. After removal of 1 base from V and 5 bases from J, the junction contained 6 bases not matched to a gene. In germline, CDR1 is SGHVS, CDR2 FQNEAQ. The CDR3 region has the DNA TGTGCCAGCAGCTTAGGTGGACAGGGCAGGACCGGGGAGCTGTTTTTT. It specifies CASSLGGQGRTGELFF. Full variable domain (rest looked up from reference TRBV7-8 and TRBJ2-2): GAGVSQSPRYKVAKRGQDVALRCDPISGHVSLFWYQQALGQGPEFLTYFQNEAQLDKSGLPSDRFFAERPEGSVSTLKIQRTQQEDSAVYLCASSLGGQGRTGELFFGEGSRLTVL.

This rearrangement joins TRBV6-5 to TRBJ2-7, with 9 bases aligning to TRBD1. CDR1 and CDR2 from the germline V gene are MNHEY and SVGAGI. CDR3 length equals 15 residues. V trimming: 0 bases; J trimming: 4 bases; junction bases outside the gene matches: 4. The DNA for the CDR3 is TGTGCCAGCAGTTACTCCCGGGACAGGGTGTACGAGCAGTACTTC. Amino acid sequence: CASSYSRDRVYEQYF.